A single sample is the source of the 13 T cell receptor beta chains below, sequenced in a study of blood T cell repertoires in COVID-19. Measured with immunoSEQ multiplex PCR; TCRdb has only the in-frame clones, and not every one. The sample carries under 250,000 clones, more than 75% recorded once. The sample was peripheral blood. These receptors came from a woman older than 75 with COVID-19, enrolled during active disease.

Here the CDR3 reads CASSEGTSGGNTDTQYF. The CDR3 region has the DNA TGTGCCAGCAGTGAGGGGACTAGCGGGGGTAACACAGATACGCAGTATTTT. J is TRBJ2-3 and V is TRBV6-2 or TRBV6-3, with 14 bases fitting TRBD2. Germline V gene sequence: CDR1 MNHEY, CDR2 SVGEGT. The CDR3 is 17 residues long. V shed 5 bases, J shed 2 bases, and the junction held 6 bases outside the gene matches.

The chain employs TRBV7-8 and TRBJ1-1, with a weak D call TRBD1 (5 bases). Germline V gives CDR1 SGHVS, CDR2 FQNEAQ. This CDR3 is 13 amino acids long. The V and J ends lost 4 bases and 7 bases respectively, with 13 bases between them. CDR3 coding DNA: TGTGCCAGCAGCTGGGGGGGGAGAGGTGAAGCTTTCTTT. It specifies CASSWGGRGEAFF.

The chain couples TRBV24-1 to TRBJ2-1; D not resolved. Germline V gene sequence: CDR1 KGHDR, CDR2 SFDVKD. Trimming cost V 4 bases and J 0 bases, with 9 bases left between them. This CDR3 is built from 15 residues. The CDR3: CATSESRSSYNEQFF. CDR3 in DNA: TGTGCCACCAGTGAATCTAGGAGCTCCTACAATGAGCAGTTCTTC.

This chain joins TRBV15 and TRBJ1-2, with D tentatively TRBD1 (5 bases). CDR1 is LNHNV and CDR2 is YYDKDF in the germline V gene (reference sequence). The CDR3 is 13 residues long. V was clipped by 1 base and J by 8 bases, with 11 bases between them. The CDR3 nucleotides are TGTGCCACCAGCAGAGGGGGGGGAGCCGGCTACACCTTC. It specifies CATSRGGGAGYTF.

The chain employs TRBV9 and TRBJ1-2, with a possible D match to TRBD1 (6 bases). This CDR3 comprises 15 residues. The V gene lost 6 bases and the J gene lost 6 bases, with 21 bases spanning the gap. CDR1 is SGDLS and CDR2 is YYNGEE in the germline V gene. CDR3 loop: CASTGRQGLRDGYTF. The DNA of the CDR3 is TGTGCCAGCACCGGCCGTCAGGGGTTAAGAGATGGCTACACCTTC. Variable domain in full (rest from reference TRBV9 and TRBJ1-2): DSGVTQTPKHLITATGQRVTLRCSPRSGDLSVYWYQQSLDQGLQFLIQYYNGEERAKGNILERFSAQQFPDLHSELNLSSLELGDSALYFCASTGRQGLRDGYTFGSGTRLTVV.

On this clone: Germline and junction disagree at one end, which may indicate a read error. The V and J genes are TRBV6-1 and TRBJ1-6; the D is unclear. The length of the CDR3 is 14 residues. CDR1 MNHNS and CDR2 SASEGT come from the germline V gene. In DNA form, the CDR3 reads TGTGCCAGCAGGGAAGGCAGAAAACATTCACCCCTCCACTTT. This translates into CASREGRKHSPLHF.

This chain links TRBV21-1 with TRBJ1-5. TRBV21-1 is assigned pseudogene status. This CDR3 is 17 amino acids long. DNA of the CDR3: TGTGCCAGCAGCACATACGGGGAGTTATATAGCAATCAGCCCCAGCATTTT. Translated: CASSTYGELYSNQPQHF.

The chain is built from TRBV3-1 (or the pseudogene TRBV3-2) and TRBJ1-1; no clear D gene. Germline V CDR1 and CDR2: LGHDT, YNNKEL (reference sequence). The CDR3 is made up of 14 amino acids. Trimming took 0 bases from V and 7 from J, leaving 12 bases between them. The CDR3 coding sequence is TGTGCCAGCAGCCAAGATGCTCCAACAATTGAAGCTTTCTTT. Protein product: CASSQDAPTIEAFF.

The chain is built from TRBV10-2 and TRBJ1-5; tentative D call: TRBD1 (6 bases). The V end was cut by 2 bases, the J end by 0 bases, with 8 bases between. Germline assignment: CDR1 WSHSY and CDR2 SAAADI. CDR3 length: 15 residues. CDR3 residues: CASSEQGTSNQPQHF. In nucleotides, the CDR3 is TGCGCCAGCAGTGAGCAGGGGACTAGCAATCAGCCCCAGCATTTT.

This chain joins TRBV6-5 and TRBJ1-5; 9 nucleotides align to TRBD1. V lost 6 bases and J lost 4; bases outside the gene matches: 7. CDR1 is MNHEY, CDR2 SVGAGI, per germline. The CDR3 is 15 amino acids. CDR3: CASSAYRGLNQPQHF. The CDR3 DNA reads TGTGCCAGCAGCGCCTACAGGGGGCTTAATCAGCCCCAGCATTTT.

This chain links TRBV3-1 (or the pseudogene TRBV3-2) with TRBJ1-2; 7 bases align to TRBD1. The CDR3 is made up of 13 amino acids. Trimming at V came to 6 bases and at J to 4 bases, leaving 5 bases not matched to a gene. CDR1 and CDR2 (germline): LGHDT, YNNKEL (reference sequence). CDR3 region: CASRQGQSYGYTF. DNA for the CDR3: TGTGCCAGCAGGCAGGGACAGAGCTATGGCTACACCTTC.

In its sample, this clone was seen a few times. CDR3 DNA: TGTGCCAGCAGGGCAGGGATAGGCTACACCTTC. Translation gives CASRAGIGYTF. The chain joins TRBV6-4 to TRBJ1-2; a weak D match, TRBD1 (5 bases). This CDR3 comprises 11 residues. With 6 bases removed from V and 8 bases from J, the gap between germline ends came to 10 bases. From germline, CDR1 is MRHNA and CDR2 SNTAGT.

This sequence joins TRBV28 and TRBJ1-1, with D maybe TRBD1 (5 bases). The V end was cut by 0 bases, the J end by 3 bases, with 8 bases between. Germline V gene lookup returns CDR1 MDHEN and CDR2 SYDVKM. There are 14 residues in the CDR3. CDR3 sequence reads: CASSLWGGDTEAFF. The CDR3 DNA follows: TGTGCCAGCAGTTTATGGGGAGGGGACACTGAAGCTTTCTTT.